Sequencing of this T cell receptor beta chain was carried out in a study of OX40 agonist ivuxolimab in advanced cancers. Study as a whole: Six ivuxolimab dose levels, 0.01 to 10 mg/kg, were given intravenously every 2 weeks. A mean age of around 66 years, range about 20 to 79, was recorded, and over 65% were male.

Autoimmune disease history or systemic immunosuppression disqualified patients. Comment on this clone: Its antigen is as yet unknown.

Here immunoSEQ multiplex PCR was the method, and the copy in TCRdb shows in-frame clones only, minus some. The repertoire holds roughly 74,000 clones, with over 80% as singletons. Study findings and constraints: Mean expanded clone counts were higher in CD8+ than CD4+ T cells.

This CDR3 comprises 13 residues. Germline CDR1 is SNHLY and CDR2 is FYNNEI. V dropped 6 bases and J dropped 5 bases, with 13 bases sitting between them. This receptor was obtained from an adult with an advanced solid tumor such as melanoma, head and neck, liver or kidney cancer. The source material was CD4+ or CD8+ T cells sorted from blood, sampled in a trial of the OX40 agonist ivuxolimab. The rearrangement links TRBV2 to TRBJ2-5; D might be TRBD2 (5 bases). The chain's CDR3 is CASRPLQRETQYF. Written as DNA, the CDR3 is TGTGCCAGCAGACCACTGCAGCGGGAGACCCAGTACTTC.